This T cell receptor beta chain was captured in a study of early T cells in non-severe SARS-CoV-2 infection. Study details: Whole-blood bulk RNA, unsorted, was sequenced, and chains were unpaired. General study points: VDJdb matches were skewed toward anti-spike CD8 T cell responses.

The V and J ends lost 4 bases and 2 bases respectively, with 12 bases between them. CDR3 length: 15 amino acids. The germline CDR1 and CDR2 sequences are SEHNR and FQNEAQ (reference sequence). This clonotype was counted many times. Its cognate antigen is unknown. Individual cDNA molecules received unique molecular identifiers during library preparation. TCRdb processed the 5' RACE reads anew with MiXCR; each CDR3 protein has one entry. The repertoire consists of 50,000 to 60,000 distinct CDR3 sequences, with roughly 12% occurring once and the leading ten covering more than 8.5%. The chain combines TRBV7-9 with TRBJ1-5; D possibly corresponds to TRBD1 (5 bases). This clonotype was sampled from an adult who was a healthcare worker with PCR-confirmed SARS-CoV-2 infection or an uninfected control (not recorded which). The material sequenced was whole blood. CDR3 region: CASSSLGQGNQPQHF. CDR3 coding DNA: TGTGCCAGCAGCTCCCTGGGGCAGGGCAATCAGCCCCAGCATTTT. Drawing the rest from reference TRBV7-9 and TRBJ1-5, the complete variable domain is DTGVSQNPRHKITKRGQNVTFRCDPISEHNRLYWYRQTLGQGPEFLTYFQNEAQLEKSRLLSDRFSAERPKGSFSTLEIQRTEQGDSAMYLCASSSLGQGNQPQHFGDGTRLSIL.